This is a list of T cell receptor beta chains from one sample in a study of cytomegalovirus exposure and HLA in healthy donors. Using immunoSEQ multiplex PCR, the repertoire was profiled, and TCRdb retains in-frame clones only, with some absent. The data hold some 200,000 clones, with roughly nine tenths observed a single time. The sequenced sample consisted of PBMCs. Receptors were obtained from a girl in the first two years of life in good health and CMV-seronegative. The CDR3 runs from the conserved cysteine through the conserved F or W. The order of the fields is CDR3 DNA, CDR3 protein, V gene, D gene, J gene, clone size. A D gene is named only where the DNA matches it firmly. Clone size, where shown, is once, few, many, or a class for clones that have expanded.

cdr3_nt: TGTGCCAGCAGCTTGGCATATCGGGGGTTAACCGGGGAGCTGTTTTTT; cdr3_aa: CASSLAYRGLTGELFF; v_call: TRBV5-4; d_call: .; j_call: TRBJ2-2; clone_size: .
cdr3_nt: TGCGCCATATCAGGACAGGGTTGGGTGAACACTGAAGCTTTCTTT; cdr3_aa: CAISGQGWVNTEAFF; v_call: TRBV10-1; d_call: TRBD1; j_call: TRBJ1-1; clone_size: .
cdr3_nt: TGTGCCAGCAGCTTAGATCTGCGGTATACAGGGGGGTCCTACAATGAGCAGTTCTTC; cdr3_aa: CASSLDLRYTGGSYNEQFF; v_call: TRBV11-2; d_call: TRBD1; j_call: TRBJ2-1; clone_size: .
cdr3_nt: TGTGCCAGCAGCTTAGATTTCGGGAGTAACACCGGGGAGCTGTTTTTT; cdr3_aa: CASSLDFGSNTGELFF; v_call: TRBV7-2; d_call: .; j_call: TRBJ2-2; clone_size: .
cdr3_nt: TGCGCCAGCAGCTTGACAGGGGGCCGGGATACGCAGTATTTT; cdr3_aa: CASSLTGGRDTQYF; v_call: TRBV5-1; d_call: TRBD1; j_call: TRBJ2-3; clone_size: .
cdr3_nt: TGTGCCAGCGAGAATAACATTCAGTACTTC; cdr3_aa: CASENNIQYF; v_call: TRBV2; d_call: .; j_call: TRBJ2-4; clone_size: .
cdr3_nt: TGTGCTAGCAGCTTAGCGGGACAGCGCTCCTACGAGCAGTACTTC; cdr3_aa: CASSLAGQRSYEQYF; v_call: TRBV7-7; d_call: .; j_call: TRBJ2-7; clone_size: .
cdr3_nt: TGTGCCAGCAGCCAGTCGGTCCGGGGGTACTCCTACGAGCAGTACTTC; cdr3_aa: CASSQSVRGYSYEQYF; v_call: TRBV7-8; d_call: .; j_call: TRBJ2-7; clone_size: .
cdr3_nt: TGTGCCAGCAAACGACAGGGGACTTCCAACGAGCAGTACTTC; cdr3_aa: CASKRQGTSNEQYF; v_call: TRBV27; d_call: TRBD1; j_call: TRBJ2-7; clone_size: .
cdr3_nt: TGTGCCAGCAGCCAATCGACAGGCTCCCCCTACGAGCAGTACTTC; cdr3_aa: CASSQSTGSPYEQYF; v_call: TRBV16; d_call: .; j_call: TRBJ2-7; clone_size: .
cdr3_nt: TGTGCCAGCAGCCAAGCCGGGACAGGGTTCTCCTACGAGCAGTACTTC; cdr3_aa: CASSQAGTGFSYEQYF; v_call: TRBV4-2; d_call: TRBD1; j_call: TRBJ2-7; clone_size: .
cdr3_nt: TGTGCCAGCAGCGGACGGATAGCGGGGGGCGGCGAGCAGTACTTC; cdr3_aa: CASSGRIAGGGEQYF; v_call: TRBV9; d_call: TRBD2; j_call: TRBJ2-7; clone_size: .
cdr3_nt: TGTGCCAGCAGCTTAGGTTGGAAGGACAGGGTGTTAAACTATGGCTACACCTTC; cdr3_aa: CASSLGWKDRVLNYGYTF; v_call: TRBV11-2; d_call: TRBD1; j_call: TRBJ1-2; clone_size: .
cdr3_nt: TGTGCCAGCAGCTTGGCGGGGTCTGGAAACACCATATATTTT; cdr3_aa: CASSLAGSGNTIYF; v_call: TRBV5-8; d_call: .; j_call: TRBJ1-3; clone_size: .
cdr3_nt: TGTGCCACCAGCAGAGATGTACGGGGCACTGAAGCTTTCTTT; cdr3_aa: CATSRDVRGTEAFF; v_call: TRBV15; d_call: .; j_call: TRBJ1-1; clone_size: .
cdr3_nt: TGTGCCTGGAATATGAACACTGAAGCTTTCTTT; cdr3_aa: CAWNMNTEAFF; v_call: TRBV30; d_call: .; j_call: TRBJ1-1; clone_size: .
cdr3_nt: TGTGCCTGGAGGGCGTTAGGGGGCCAAGAGACCCAGTACTTC; cdr3_aa: CAWRALGGQETQYF; v_call: TRBV30; d_call: .; j_call: TRBJ2-5; clone_size: .
cdr3_nt: TGCGCCAGCAGCCTCAGCGGGGGGGTCTCCTACGAGCAGTACTTC; cdr3_aa: CASSLSGGVSYEQYF; v_call: TRBV5-1; d_call: TRBD2; j_call: TRBJ2-7; clone_size: .
cdr3_nt: TGTGCCAGCAGCCCAACAGGGAACCCCTACGAGCAGTACTTC; cdr3_aa: CASSPTGNPYEQYF; v_call: TRBV6-5; d_call: .; j_call: TRBJ2-7; clone_size: .
cdr3_nt: TGTGCCAGTGGACTAGCGGGGTCCTACGAGCAGTACTTC; cdr3_aa: CASGLAGSYEQYF; v_call: TRBV6-1; d_call: TRBD2; j_call: TRBJ2-7; clone_size: .
cdr3_nt: TGTGCCAGCAGCACATCTAGCGGGGGGTACGAGCAGTACTTC; cdr3_aa: CASSTSSGGYEQYF; v_call: TRBV7-9; d_call: TRBD2; j_call: TRBJ2-7; clone_size: .
cdr3_nt: TGTGCCAGCAGCTTGAGGACAGACCTCTATGGCTACACCTTC; cdr3_aa: CASSLRTDLYGYTF; v_call: TRBV5-4; d_call: .; j_call: TRBJ1-2; clone_size: .
cdr3_nt: TGCGCCAGCAGCCTTACAGGGGGCACGTACGAGCAGTACTTC; cdr3_aa: CASSLTGGTYEQYF; v_call: TRBV5-1; d_call: TRBD1; j_call: TRBJ2-7; clone_size: .
cdr3_nt: TGCGCCAGCCTCGCGGCGGGGGGTTTTATCGGGGAGCTGTTTTTT; cdr3_aa: CASLAAGGFIGELFF; v_call: TRBV10-2; d_call: TRBD2; j_call: TRBJ2-2; clone_size: .
cdr3_nt: TGCGCCAGCAGCCTAATTAGCGGGTTGAACAATGAGCAGTTCTTC; cdr3_aa: CASSLISGLNNEQFF; v_call: TRBV4-3; d_call: TRBD2; j_call: TRBJ2-1; clone_size: .
cdr3_nt: TGTGCCAGCAGTTCGGGGACTAGCGGGAGCAATGAGCAGTTCTTC; cdr3_aa: CASSSGTSGSNEQFF; v_call: TRBV6-5; d_call: TRBD2; j_call: TRBJ2-1; clone_size: once
cdr3_nt: TGTGCCAGCAGTCGAGTACCCTCGGGACTAGCGGGAGGCCTCTACGAGCAGTACTTC; cdr3_aa: CASSRVPSGLAGGLYEQYF; v_call: TRBV9; d_call: TRBD2; j_call: TRBJ2-7; clone_size: .
cdr3_nt: TGTGCCAGCAGCGTAGCTGGGGCAGGGCAAGAGACCCAGTACTTC; cdr3_aa: CASSVAGAGQETQYF; v_call: TRBV9; d_call: .; j_call: TRBJ2-5; clone_size: .
cdr3_nt: TGTGCCAGCAGCTTTGTCTGGTCCGCGGGAGATACGCAGTATTTT; cdr3_aa: CASSFVWSAGDTQYF; v_call: TRBV7-2; d_call: .; j_call: TRBJ2-3; clone_size: .
cdr3_nt: TGTGCCAGCAGTTACGCTAGGGAGGATGAGCAGTTCTTC; cdr3_aa: CASSYAREDEQFF; v_call: TRBV6-5; d_call: .; j_call: TRBJ2-1; clone_size: .
cdr3_nt: TGTGCCAGTAGTCCGCGGACAGAAAGCTACGAGCAGTACTTC; cdr3_aa: CASSPRTESYEQYF; v_call: TRBV19; d_call: .; j_call: TRBJ2-7; clone_size: .
cdr3_nt: TGCGCCAGCAGCGCGCCGGGACAGGGTCAATACGAGCAGTACTTC; cdr3_aa: CASSAPGQGQYEQYF; v_call: TRBV5-1; d_call: TRBD1; j_call: TRBJ2-7; clone_size: .
cdr3_nt: TGCGCCAGCAGCCCGATACAGGGGAGGCCTAATGAAAAACTGTTTTTT; cdr3_aa: CASSPIQGRPNEKLFF; v_call: TRBV4-3; d_call: TRBD1; j_call: TRBJ1-4; clone_size: .
cdr3_nt: TGTGCCAGCAGTGATCCCCTCCAGGCCCCCCAGCATTTT; cdr3_aa: CASSDPLQAPQHF; v_call: TRBV6-1; d_call: .; j_call: TRBJ1-5; clone_size: .
cdr3_nt: TGTGCCAGCAGTGGGTCAGGACTAGCCAAAAACATTCAGTACTTC; cdr3_aa: CASSGSGLAKNIQYF; v_call: TRBV2; d_call: .; j_call: TRBJ2-4; clone_size: .
cdr3_nt: TGCGCCAGCAGTGAGTGGAGCGGGGCCAGCAATGAGCAGTTCTTC; cdr3_aa: CASSEWSGASNEQFF; v_call: TRBV10-1; d_call: TRBD2; j_call: TRBJ2-1; clone_size: few
cdr3_nt: TGTGCCAGCAGCTTGGGCGGGACAGGGAAGGCTGAGCAGTTCTTC; cdr3_aa: CASSLGGTGKAEQFF; v_call: TRBV5-4; d_call: TRBD1; j_call: TRBJ2-1; clone_size: .
cdr3_nt: TGTGCCAGCAGCTTCGACAGCCAAGATACGCAGTATTTT; cdr3_aa: CASSFDSQDTQYF; v_call: TRBV6-5; d_call: .; j_call: TRBJ2-3; clone_size: .